The rows below give T cell receptor beta chains drawn from one sample of a study of cytomegalovirus exposure and HLA in healthy donors. TCRdb keeps only in-frame clones here, not all; method: immunoSEQ multiplex PCR. The repertoire table contains around 150,000 clones. Sequenced: PBMCs. The receptors originated from a man aged 35 to 55 in good health and CMV-seronegative. Both conserved end residues are part of each CDR3. D genes are given only for firm matches.

v_call	j_call	d_call	cdr3_aa	cdr3_nt
TRBV28	TRBJ2-7	-	CASGRGRYEQYF	TGTGCCAGCGGCAGGGGTAGGTACGAGCAGTACTTC
TRBV5-1	TRBJ1-5	TRBD1	CASSVTGGDQPQHF	TGCGCCAGCAGCGTGACAGGGGGCGATCAGCCCCAGCATTTT
TRBV2	TRBJ2-3	-	CASSDHLPADTQYF	TGTGCCAGCAGTGATCATCTACCGGCAGATACGCAGTATTTT
TRBV4-2	TRBJ1-5	-	CASSQDRDQPQHF	TGTGCCAGCAGCCAAGATCGTGATCAGCCCCAGCATTTT
TRBV9	TRBJ2-3	-	CASSAAPSVASSDTQYF	TGTGCCAGCAGCGCAGCCCCTTCAGTGGCTAGTTCAGATACGCAGTATTTT
TRBV9	TRBJ1-3	-	CASSRVNENTIYF	TGTGCCAGCAGCCGAGTAAATGAAAACACCATATATTTT
TRBV9	TRBJ2-7	TRBD2	CASSVGLAGSSIYEQYF	TGTGCCAGCAGCGTCGGACTAGCGGGGTCCTCGATCTACGAGCAGTACTTC
TRBV7-9	TRBJ2-3	TRBD2	CASSWTSGGPDTQYF	TGTGCCAGCAGCTGGACTAGCGGGGGGCCAGATACGCAGTATTTT
TRBV25-1	TRBJ1-3	-	CASSEWGAGNTIYF	TGTGCCAGCAGTGAATGGGGGGCTGGAAACACCATATATTTT
TRBV5-1	TRBJ1-3	-	CASRDNSGNTIYF	TGCGCCAGCAGGGACAACTCTGGAAACACCATATATTTT
TRBV7-2	TRBJ2-7	-	CASSSGPSRGEQYF	TGTGCCAGCAGCTCGGGGCCCTCCCGGGGGGAGCAGTACTTC
TRBV11-2	TRBJ2-7	-	CASSPSGEQYF	TGTGCCAGCAGCCCCTCCGGGGAGCAGTACTTC
TRBV9	TRBJ1-2	-	CASGGDYGYTF	TGTGCCAGTGGGGGGGACTATGGCTACACCTTC
TRBV4-3	TRBJ2-7	TRBD1	CASSQDGQGAYEQYF	TGCGCCAGCAGCCAAGACGGCCAGGGGGCCTACGAGCAGTACTTC
TRBV6-5	TRBJ2-2	-	CASSYSGTRIGELFF	TGTGCCAGCAGTTACTCGGGTACGAGGATCGGGGAGCTGTTTTTT
TRBV7-2	TRBJ2-1	-	CASSLMGRNNEQFF	TGTGCCAGCAGCTTGATGGGCAGGAACAATGAGCAGTTCTTC
TRBV18	TRBJ2-3	-	CASSPRDTDTQYF	TGTGCCAGCTCACCTCGAGACACAGATACGCAGTATTTT
TRBV27	TRBJ2-5	TRBD1	CASSATGEVWETQYF	TGTGCCAGCAGTGCGACAGGGGAGGTATGGGAGACCCAGTACTTC
TRBV27	TRBJ1-1	-	CASSPLTGWVNTEAFF	TGTGCCAGCAGTCCCCTCACAGGGTGGGTGAACACTGAAGCTTTCTTT
TRBV7-2	TRBJ1-5	-	CASSSMKGGTRINQPQHF	TGTGCCAGCAGCTCTATGAAGGGCGGGACTAGGATCAATCAGCCCCAGCATTTT
TRBV27	TRBJ1-2	TRBD1	CASSRRQGAVYGYTF	TGTGCCAGCAGTCGAAGACAGGGGGCGGTATATGGCTACACCTTC
TRBV21-1	TRBJ1-6	-	CASRAEGPLFLNNSPLHF	TGTGCCAGCAGAGCGGAGGGGCCTCTATTTTTGAATAATTCACCCCTCCACTTT